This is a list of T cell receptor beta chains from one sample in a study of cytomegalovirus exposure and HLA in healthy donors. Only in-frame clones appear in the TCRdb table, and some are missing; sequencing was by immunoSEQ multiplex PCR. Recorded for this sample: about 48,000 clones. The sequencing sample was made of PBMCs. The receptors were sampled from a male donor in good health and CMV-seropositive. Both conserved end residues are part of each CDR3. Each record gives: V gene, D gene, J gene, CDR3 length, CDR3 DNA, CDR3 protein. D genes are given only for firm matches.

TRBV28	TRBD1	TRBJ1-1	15	TGTGCCAGCGGTTTCGGGACAGGGGGCCACACTGAAGCTTTCTTT	CASGFGTGGHTEAFF
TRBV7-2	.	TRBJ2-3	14	TGTGCCAGCACCCGGGACTCTAACACAGATACGCAGTATTTT	CASTRDSNTDTQYF
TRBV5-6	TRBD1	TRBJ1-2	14	TGTGCCAGCAGCTTCGACAGGGTCGAGAGTGGCTACACCTTC	CASSFDRVESGYTF
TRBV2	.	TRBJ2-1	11	TGTGCCAGCAGCAGTTACAATGAGCAGTTCTTC	CASSSYNEQFF
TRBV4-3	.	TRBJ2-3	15	TGCGCCAGCAGCCAAGAAAGGTTTAGCGCAGATACGCAGTATTTT	CASSQERFSADTQYF
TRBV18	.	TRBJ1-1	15	TGTGCCAGCTCACAAGCCGGGAACATGAACACTGAAGCTTTCTTT	CASSQAGNMNTEAFF
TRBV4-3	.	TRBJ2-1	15	TGCGCCAGCAGCCAAGACAGGGCACCCTACAATGAGCAGTTCTTC	CASSQDRAPYNEQFF
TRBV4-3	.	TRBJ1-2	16	TGCGCCAGCAGCCAAGGCGAGGGAGGCTTCAACTATGGCTACACCTTC	CASSQGEGGFNYGYTF
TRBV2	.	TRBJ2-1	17	TGTGCCAGCACCCTATGGACGGGGGGCTCGTATTACAATGAGCAGTTCTTC	CASTLWTGGSYYNEQFF
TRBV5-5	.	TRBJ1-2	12	TGTGCCAGCAGCCTACCGGGACACGGCTACACCTTC	CASSLPGHGYTF
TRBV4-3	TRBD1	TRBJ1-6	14	TGCGCCAGCAGCTGGGACAGCTATAATTCACCCCTCCACTTT	CASSWDSYNSPLHF
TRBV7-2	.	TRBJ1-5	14	TGTGCCAGCAGCTCCGAAGGGGGGGGTCCGCCCCAGCATTTT	CASSSEGGGPPQHF